These T cell receptor beta chains were read from a single sample in a study of post-analysis software for immune sequencing data. TCRdb re-called the PCR reads through MiXCR, storing one row per CDR3 protein. This sample has over 150,000 distinct CDR3 sequences, with roughly 31% found just once. What was sequenced was blood. The receptors here all came from a girl aged 10-17 years with multiple sclerosis. CDR3s include the opening cysteine and the closing phenylalanine or tryptophan. Each record gives: clone size, D gene, J gene, V gene, CDR3 protein, CDR3 DNA. A D gene is named only where the DNA matches it firmly. Clone size is stated in some rows and not others, as once, few, many or a class when expanded.

>NA|NA|TRBJ2-5|TRBV5-1
CASSLEVWAGEETQYF
TGCGCCAGCAGCTTGGAGGTGTGGGCAGGGGAAGAAACCCAGTACTTC
>NA|NA|TRBJ2-1|TRBV14
CASSLYRQTPYNEQFF
TGTGCCAGCAGCCTTTACCGACAGACCCCCTACAATGAGCAGTTCTTC
>NA|NA|TRBJ2-4|TRBV10-3
CAISESNRVGLWAYNEQYF
TGTGCCATCAGTGAGTCGAACAGGGTGGGGTTGTGGGCCTACAATGAGCAGTACTTC
>NA|NA|TRBJ1-4|TRBV10-2
CASSESLSRLRELFF
TGCGCCAGCAGTGAGTCGTTATCCCGTCTTCGGGAACTGTTTTTT
>NA|NA|TRBJ1-2|TRBV14
CASSPGTARGYGYTF
TGTGCCAGCAGCCCCGGGACCGCGAGGGGCTATGGCTACACCTTC
>many|NA|TRBJ2-3|TRBV7-2
CASSPFTDTQYF
TGTGCCAGCAGCCCCTTCACAGATACGCAGTATTTT
>few|NA|TRBJ2-1|TRBV7-3
CASSRSGPYSEQFF
TGTGCCAGCAGCCGGAGCGGGCCATACAGTGAGCAGTTCTTC
>few|TRBD2|TRBJ2-1|TRBV25-1
CASSELGLAGDPLDNNEQFF
TGTGCCAGCAGTGAATTAGGGCTAGCGGGAGACCCCCTGGATAACAATGAGCAGTTCTTC
>NA|NA|TRBJ2-1|TRBV9
CASSVDRTGSLFNEQFF
TGTGCCAGCAGCGTAGATAGAACAGGGAGCCTTTTTAATGAGCAGTTCTTC
>NA|NA|TRBJ2-1|TRBV28
CASSLRASASYNEQFF
TGTGCCAGCAGTTTAAGAGCGTCGGCCTCCTACAATGAGCAGTTCTTC
>NA|NA|TRBJ2-4|TRBV2
CASSDAGKNIQYF
TGTGCCAGCAGTGATGCAGGGAAAAACATTCAGTACTTC
>many|TRBD2|TRBJ2-7|TRBV4-2
CASSQVLGLAGVPINEQYF
TGTGCCAGCAGCCAAGTTTTAGGACTAGCGGGAGTCCCTATTAACGAGCAGTACTTC
>many|NA|TRBJ2-1|TRBV20-1
CSARNRRSSYNEQFF
TGCAGTGCTAGAAACAGGCGTAGCTCCTACAATGAGCAGTTCTTC
>many|TRBD2|TRBJ2-1|TRBV9
CASSGAGTSVDNEQFF
TGTGCCAGCAGCGGAGCCGGGACTAGCGTCGACAATGAGCAGTTCTTC
>NA|NA|TRBJ2-7|TRBV11-2
CASSLDRVEQYF
TGTGCCAGCAGCTTGGACCGAGTAGAGCAGTACTTC
>many|NA|TRBJ2-1|TRBV20-1
CSARVAAEMDEQFF
TGCAGTGCTAGAGTGGCGGCGGAAATGGATGAGCAGTTCTTC